The 31 T cell receptor beta chains presented below share a single source sample, sequenced in a study of blood T cell repertoires in COVID-19. Clones were read by immunoSEQ multiplex PCR, and TCRdb kept only the in-frame ones, dropping some. Here the sample spans 80,000 to 100,000 clones, around 90% being singletons. Sequencing input: peripheral blood. The receptors originated from a man in his 70s with acute or convalescent COVID-19.

This clone was recorded only once. The chain is built from TRBV5-1 and TRBJ2-5; TRBD2 matches at 7 bases. V shed 2 bases and J 0 bases; nucleotides not matched to a gene: 1. In germline, CDR1 is SGHRS, CDR2 YFSETQ. This CDR3 spans 14 amino acids. Here the CDR3 reads CASSFGGDQETQYF. The CDR3 DNA follows: TGCGCCAGCAGCTTTGGGGGGGACCAAGAGACCCAGTACTTC.

The chain combines TRBV3-1 (or the pseudogene TRBV3-2) with TRBJ2-3; 9 bases are a match to TRBD1. Germline CDR1 and CDR2: LGHDT and YNNKEL (reference sequence). There are 17 residues in the CDR3. J lost 5 bases, V lost 3 bases, and 12 bases had no gene match. CDR3 in amino acids: CASSHVSGTGLKDTQYF. CDR3 DNA: TGTGCCAGCAGCCATGTATCCGGGACAGGGCTTAAAGATACGCAGTATTTT.

This chain uses TRBV28 with TRBJ1-1; D possibly corresponds to TRBD1 (6 bases). Trimming shortened V by 6 bases and J by 1 base, and 18 bases separated the two germline ends. The V gene's germline CDR1 is MDHEN and CDR2 SYDVKM. This CDR3 comprises 16 residues. In nucleotides, the CDR3 is TGTGCCAGCAGGTCTTGGGGGGGGCTCGGGAACACTGAAGCTTTCTTT. Translating it yields CASRSWGGLGNTEAFF.

This rearrangement joins TRBV7-8 to TRBJ1-2, with 8 nucleotides matching TRBD1. CDR1 is SGHVS and CDR2 is FQNEAQ in the germline V gene. This CDR3 comprises 14 residues. The V segment lost 1 base and the J segment 7 bases; nucleotides outside the gene matches: 5. The chain's CDR3 is CASSLGDRGSGYTF. CDR3 coding DNA: TGTGCCAGCAGCTTAGGCGACAGGGGAAGTGGCTACACCTTC.

In its sample, this clone was seen a few times. CDR3 residues: CASSTGTVSGNTIYF. Written as DNA, the CDR3 is TGTGCCAGCAGCACCGGGACAGTCTCTGGAAACACCATATATTTT. The rearrangement joins TRBV11-2 to TRBJ1-3, with 7 bases identical to TRBD1. Germline CDR1 SGHAT, CDR2 FQNNGV. The CDR3 runs to 15 residues. Trimming cost V 5 bases and J 0 bases; bases outside gene matches: 4.

The chain employs TRBV4-2 and TRBJ1-6; perhaps TRBD1 as D (6 bases). V lost 5 bases, J lost 7 bases, and 12 bases lay in between. Per germline, CDR1 LGHNA and CDR2 YNFKEQ. The CDR3 sequence is 14 residues long. The CDR3 reads CASSRGSENSPLHF. The CDR3, as DNA: TGTGCCAGCAGCAGGGGGTCAGAGAATTCACCCCTCCACTTT.

The chain recombines TRBV14 with TRBJ1-3; no reliable D call. The V and J ends lost 4 bases and 0 bases respectively, with 4 bases between them. CDR1 and CDR2 from the germline V gene are SGHDN and FVKESK. The CDR3 contains 13 residues. The CDR3 coding sequence is TGTGCCAGCAGCCTTAGCTCTGGAAACACCATATATTTT. Encoded protein: CASSLSSGNTIYF. The entire variable domain, with the rest obtained from reference TRBV14 and TRBJ1-3, is as follows: EAGVTQFPSHSVIEKGQTVTLRCDPISGHDNLYWYRRVMGKEIKFLLHFVKESKQDESGMPNNRFLAERTGGTYSTLKVQPAELEDSGVYFCASSLSSGNTIYFGEGSWLTVV.

V usage is TRBV14 and J usage is TRBJ2-2, with D perhaps matching TRBD1 (6 bases). V dropped 4 bases and J dropped 6 bases, with 18 bases sitting between them. The CDR3 spans 16 residues. Germline V lookup: CDR1 SGHDN, CDR2 FVKESK. This chain's CDR3 is CASSLTGYGMAGELFF. The CDR3 DNA reads TGTGCCAGCAGCCTGACAGGATATGGTATGGCCGGGGAGCTGTTTTTT.

There are a few counts of this clone. The chain links TRBV2 to TRBJ1-1, with TRBD1 matching 10 bases. Germline CDR1 is SNHLY and CDR2 is FYNNEI. V trimming: 2 bases; J trimming: 1 base; junction bases outside the gene matches: 10. This CDR3 spans 18 amino acids. CDR3 DNA sequence: TGTGCCAGCAGTGAAAACCCCGGGACAGGGGTCGGGAACACTGAAGCTTTCTTT. Protein product: CASSENPGTGVGNTEAFF.

The CDR3 sequence is CASSPQYEINTEAFF. DNA for the CDR3: TGTGCCAGCTCACCACAATACGAGATCAACACTGAAGCTTTCTTT. This rearrangement joins TRBV18 to TRBJ1-1; D call uncertain. Germline V gene data show CDR1 as KGHSH and CDR2 as LQKENI. The length of the CDR3 is 15 residues. V was pared by 1 base and J by 2 bases, with 11 bases between.

This clone was picked up many times. As DNA, the CDR3 is TGTGCCAGCAGCAACACAGGTTCACCCCTCCACTTT. Residues: CASSNTGSPLHF. The gene calls are TRBV7-2 and TRBJ1-6, with D possibly matching TRBD1 (5 bases). The V and J ends lost 5 bases and 9 bases respectively, with 8 bases between them. Germline lookup yields CDR1 SGHTA and CDR2 FQGNSA. This CDR3 is built from 12 residues.

V is TRBV11-3 and J is TRBJ1-1; D uncertain. This CDR3 is 13 amino acids long. CDR1 is SGHNT, CDR2 YENEEA, per germline. The ends were cut back, 2 bases at V and 1 base at J, with 5 bases in the middle. The CDR3 sequence is CASSLQENTEAFF. As DNA, the CDR3 is TGTGCCAGCAGCTTACAGGAGAACACTGAAGCTTTCTTT.

This clone appeared once. This chain uses TRBV5-5 with TRBJ1-3, with TRBD1 as a possible D gene (5 bases). V shed 4 bases and J shed 0 bases, with 11 bases lying between them. Germline V gene lookup returns CDR1 SGHKS and CDR2 YYEKEE (reference sequence). The CDR3 runs to 15 residues. Here the CDR3 reads CASSGRGISGNTIYF. The CDR3 bases are TGTGCCAGCAGCGGACGGGGGATCTCTGGAAACACCATATATTTT.

The chain is built from TRBV30 and TRBJ1-5, with 7 nucleotides matching TRBD1. The CDR3 is 15 residues long. The germline CDR1 and CDR2 sequences are GTSNPN and SVGIG (reference sequence). J was trimmed by 0 bases and V by 5 bases; bases with no gene match: 7. In DNA, the CDR3 is TGTGCCTGGGGGGGGACAGCAGATAGCAATCAGCCCCAGCATTTT. It translates to CAWGGTADSNQPQHF.

The chain uses TRBV19 and TRBJ1-1; D possibly corresponds to TRBD1 (5 bases). With 3 bases removed from V and 5 bases from J, the gap between germline ends came to 16 bases. The CDR3 runs 15 residues. CDR1 and CDR2 (germline): LNHDA, SQIVND (reference sequence). The CDR3 sequence: CASSITDAGRTEAFF. For the CDR3, the DNA is TGTGCCAGTAGTATTACCGACGCAGGGAGGACTGAAGCTTTCTTT. Supplemented by reference TRBV19 and TRBJ1-1, the full variable domain reads DGGITQSPKYLFRKEGQNVTLSCEQNLNHDAMYWYRQDPGQGLRLIYYSQIVNDFQKGDIAEGYSVSREKKESFPLTVTSAQKNPTAFYLCASSITDAGRTEAFFGQGTRLTVV.

The chain recombines TRBV30 with TRBJ2-7, with TRBD1 identical over 9 bases. The J segment lost 7 bases and the V segment lost 4 bases, leaving 5 bases of the junction unmatched. The length of the CDR3 is 12 residues. Germline CDR1 GTSNPN, CDR2 SVGIG (reference sequence). CDR3 sequence reads: CAWTGTGREQYF. The DNA of the CDR3 is TGTGCCTGGACGGGGACAGGGAGGGAGCAGTACTTC. Based on the CDR3 plus reference TRBV30 and TRBJ2-7, the full variable domain is SQTIHQWPATLVQPVGSPLSLECTVEGTSNPNLYWYRQAAGRGLQLLFYSVGIGQISSEVPQNLSASRPQDRQFILSSKKLLLSDSGFYLCAWTGTGREQYFGPGTRLTVT.

This sequence joins TRBV10-2 and TRBJ2-7; D gene ambiguous. This CDR3 is 14 amino acids long. V lost 4 bases and J lost 0, with 10 bases in between. Germline V lookup: CDR1 WSHSY, CDR2 SAAADI. In DNA, the CDR3 is TGCGCCAGCAGTGTGCTGCCGAGCTCCTACGAGCAGTACGTC. Translation gives CASSVLPSSYEQYV.

This clone was observed a single time. The genes are TRBV7-8 and TRBJ2-2; weak D call: TRBD2 (6 bases). Germline values: CDR1 SGHVS, CDR2 FQNEAQ. The CDR3 runs to 16 residues. The V end was cut by 1 base, the J end by 1 base, with 10 bases between. The CDR3 here is CASSLVLAWNTGELFF. The CDR3 DNA is TGTGCCAGCAGCTTAGTACTAGCCTGGAACACCGGGGAGCTGTTTTTT.

The V call is TRBV12-3 or TRBV12-4, the J call TRBJ1-2, with 8 bases fitting TRBD1. The CDR3 is made up of 13 amino acids. The ends lost 6 bases at V and 4 bases at J; junction bases unmatched: 4. The CDR3 is CASRSGTGYGYTF. CDR3 nucleotides: TGTGCCAGCAGATCCGGGACAGGCTATGGCTACACCTTC.

This rearrangement joins TRBV4-2 to TRBJ1-2, with TRBD1 as a possible D gene (5 bases). Germline V gene data show CDR1 as LGHNA and CDR2 as YNFKEQ. CDR3 size: 13 residues. Trimming cost V 0 bases and J 8 bases, with 10 bases left between them. In DNA form, the CDR3 reads TGTGCCAGCAGCCAAGAAGGGGCTTGGGGCTACACCTTC. Amino acid sequence: CASSQEGAWGYTF.

The rearrangement links TRBV6-5 to TRBJ2-7, with D perhaps matching TRBD1 (6 bases). The germline V and J ends were trimmed by 10 bases and 5 bases, with 18 bases remaining between them. Germline V gene sequence: CDR1 MNHEY, CDR2 SVGAGI. This CDR3 comprises 13 residues. DNA of the CDR3: TGTGCCACCGACAGGATGGAAGGCCACGAGCAGTACGTC. Protein: CATDRMEGHEQYV.

This chain connects TRBV3-1 (or the pseudogene TRBV3-2) to TRBJ2-2; D not resolved. The CDR3 is 11 amino acids. V lost 5 bases to trimming and J lost 5 bases, with 3 bases between them. Germline V gives CDR1 LGHDT, CDR2 YNNKEL (reference sequence). The DNA for the CDR3 is TGTGCCAGCAGCACTACCGGGGAGCTGTTTTTT. It codes for CASSTTGELFF.

This clone was detected only once. Other DNA sequences in this sample translate to the same CDR3. The chain has TRBV28 and TRBJ1-1; D is possibly TRBD1 (5 bases). Germline lookup yields CDR1 MDHEN and CDR2 SYDVKM. The CDR3 has 12 amino acids. V dropped 2 bases and J dropped 4 bases, with 5 bases sitting between them. The CDR3 sequence is CASSLRGTEAFF. The CDR3 region has the DNA TGTGCCAGCAGTTTAAGGGGCACTGAAGCTTTCTTT.

The chain links TRBV25-1 to TRBJ2-7, with 7 bases fitting TRBD2. The trim removed 3 bases at V and 6 bases at J, leaving 8 bases unmatched. The CDR3 contains 14 residues. Germline CDR1 and CDR2: MGHDK and SYGVNS. The CDR3 DNA follows: TGTGCCAGCAGTGAGGGGGGGGTCTCTGGCGAGCAGTACGTC. Its protein product is CASSEGGVSGEQYV.

The CDR3 region has the DNA TGTGCCAGCAGCTCAGGGGTTGGGAATTCACCCCTCCACTTT. This translates into CASSSGVGNSPLHF. The chain has TRBV11-2 and TRBJ1-6, with D possibly TRBD1 on 6 matching bases. Germline V gene sequence: CDR1 SGHAT, CDR2 FQNNGV. The CDR3 totals 14 residues. V was shortened by 4 bases and J by 7 bases, with 11 bases between the two germline ends.

By share, this clone ranks as medium-sized (0.01 to 0.1%). V is TRBV6-1 and J is TRBJ1-1; the D gene is possibly TRBD1 (5 bases). V lost 0 bases and J lost 1, with 9 bases in between. The germline gives CDR1 MNHNS, CDR2 SASEGT. The CDR3 has 15 amino acids. CDR3 sequence reads: CASSEAGAANTEAFF. In DNA, the CDR3 is TGTGCCAGCAGTGAAGCAGGGGCGGCGAACACTGAAGCTTTCTTT.

The chain recombines TRBV11-2 with TRBJ2-2; D is ambiguous. The germline gives CDR1 SGHAT, CDR2 FQNNGV. Trimming took 0 bases from V and 7 from J, leaving 3 bases between them. This CDR3 comprises 12 residues. The CDR3: CASSLDVGELFF. CDR3 sequence (DNA): TGTGCCAGCAGCTTAGACGTCGGGGAGCTGTTTTTT. Full variable domain (outside the CDR3, taken from reference TRBV11-2 and TRBJ2-2): EAGVAQSPRYKIIEKRQSVAFWCNPISGHATLYWYQQILGQGPKLLIQFQNNGVVDDSQLPKDRFSAERLKGVDSTLKIQPAKLEDSAVYLCASSLDVGELFFGEGSRLTVL.

V is TRBV9 and J is TRBJ1-6; 9 bases agree with TRBD1. This CDR3 spans 15 amino acids. Germline CDR1 and CDR2: SGDLS and YYNGEE. J gave up 11 bases and V 4 bases, and 10 bases lay outside the gene matches. CDR3 region: CASSTGTGQQAPLHF. The CDR3 nucleotides are TGTGCCAGCAGCACCGGGACAGGGCAACAGGCACCCCTCCACTTT.

The chain recombines TRBV5-4 with TRBJ2-7, with TRBD1 identical over 7 bases. The ends lost 0 bases at V and 7 bases at J; junction bases unmatched: 7. Per germline, CDR1 SGHNT and CDR2 YYREEE (reference sequence). This CDR3 is built from 14 residues. CDR3 nucleotide sequence: TGTGCCAGCAGCTTGGATAGACAGGGTGAGGAGCAGTACGTC. This codes for CASSLDRQGEEQYV.

This chain joins TRBV7-3 and TRBJ2-1, with TRBD2 matching 12 bases. This CDR3 comprises 14 residues. The V gene's germline CDR1 is SGHTA and CDR2 FQGTGA. V trimming: 5 bases; J trimming: 16 bases; junction bases outside the gene matches: 12. The CDR3 reads CASSPSGGALARFF. DNA of the CDR3: TGTGCCAGCAGCCCTAGCGGGGGGGCGCTGGCGCGATTCTTC.

The chain has TRBV3-1 (or the pseudogene TRBV3-2) and TRBJ1-2; D is possibly TRBD1 (5 bases). Germline CDR1 reads LGHDT; CDR2 reads YNNKEL (reference sequence). V was trimmed by 4 bases and J by 4 bases, leaving 16 bases between them. This CDR3 region has 15 residues. The CDR3 DNA is TGTGCCAGCAGCCGCCTATCAGGGAATGGCTATGGCTACACCTTC. It translates to CASSRLSGNGYGYTF.